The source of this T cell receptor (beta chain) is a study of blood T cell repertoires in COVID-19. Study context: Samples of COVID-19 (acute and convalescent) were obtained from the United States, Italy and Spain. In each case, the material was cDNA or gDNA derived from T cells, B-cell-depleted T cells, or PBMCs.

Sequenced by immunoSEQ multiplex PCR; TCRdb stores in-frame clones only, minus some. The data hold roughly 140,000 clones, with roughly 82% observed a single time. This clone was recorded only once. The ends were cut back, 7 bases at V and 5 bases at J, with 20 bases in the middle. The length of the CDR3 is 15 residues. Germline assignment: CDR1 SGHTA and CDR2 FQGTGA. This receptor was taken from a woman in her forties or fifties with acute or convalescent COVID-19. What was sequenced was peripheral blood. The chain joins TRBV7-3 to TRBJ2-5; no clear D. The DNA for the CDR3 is TGTGCCAGCACCAAGACTGAAACGGCAAGGGAGACCCAGTACTTC. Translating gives CASTKTETARETQYF.